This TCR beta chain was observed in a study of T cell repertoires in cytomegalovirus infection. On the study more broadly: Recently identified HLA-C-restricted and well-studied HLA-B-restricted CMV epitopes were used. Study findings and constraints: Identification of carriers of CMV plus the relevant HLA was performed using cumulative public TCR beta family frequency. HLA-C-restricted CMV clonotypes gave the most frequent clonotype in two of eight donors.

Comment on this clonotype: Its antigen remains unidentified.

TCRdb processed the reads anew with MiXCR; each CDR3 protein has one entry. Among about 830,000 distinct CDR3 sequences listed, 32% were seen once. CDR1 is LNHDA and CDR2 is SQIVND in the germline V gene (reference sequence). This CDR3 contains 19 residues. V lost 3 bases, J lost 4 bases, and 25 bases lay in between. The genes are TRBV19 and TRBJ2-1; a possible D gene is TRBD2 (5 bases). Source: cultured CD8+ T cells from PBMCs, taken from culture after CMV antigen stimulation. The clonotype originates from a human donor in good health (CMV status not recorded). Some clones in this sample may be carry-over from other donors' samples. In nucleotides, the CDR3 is TGTGCCAGTAGTATCCCCCCGCGATTCGGGATAGGTCATTACAATGAGCAGTTCTTC. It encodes CASSIPPRFGIGHYNEQFF.